This T cell receptor beta chain is from a study of CD8 T cells in ankylosing spondylitis (dated by TCRdb to about 2017). Background on the whole study: T cell receptor beta repertoires were profiled in healthy donors and ankylosing spondylitis patients so that disease-linked TCR variants could be found. The full study cohort comprised approximately 23 ankylosing spondylitis patients and 85 to 120 healthy donors. Peripheral blood was sampled, and synovial fluid was additionally collected from ankylosing spondylitis patients.

Results the study describes overall, beyond this receptor: A TCR beta motif made up of under ten highly homologous amino acid variants appeared to be characteristic of blood from ankylosing spondylitis patients. Significant enrichment of the disease-linked clones was reported in matched synovial fluid samples from ankylosing spondylitis patients. Some of the motif variants had been reported before in the synovial fluid and blood of reactive arthritis patients, a finding that suggests common disease-initiation mechanisms. The disease-linked clones had a CD8+ phenotype and were found at relatively low frequencies in peripheral blood.

The run used an Illumina HiSeq 2500. Quantitative 5'-RACE with molecular barcodes was the method used to prepare the TCR beta libraries. Regarding the original processing steps: A new computational method based on a probabilistic model of VDJ rearrangement was used to identify disease-linked TCR variants. The public reads were quality trimmed at Q25 with fastp and then assembled into clones with MiXCR by TCRdb, keeping productive beta chains. Rows with a matching CDR3 protein are joined into one entry that keeps the most common DNA and genes. It is TCRdb's table, rather than the study itself, that gives the V and J calls and clone size. Recorded for this sample are under 250,000 distinct CDR3 sequences; 32% of them occurred a single time. Around 4.5% of the sample lies in the top ten. As to this clonotype: There is no known antigen for this receptor. Within one base of it there is no much larger clone, and no base qualities were kept.

V was cut back by 0 bases and J by 1 base, leaving a gap of 12 bases between them. Looking up the germline V gene (reference sequence) yields CDR1 LGHDT and CDR2 YNNKEL. There are 16 amino acids in the CDR3, from cysteine to phenylalanine inclusive. The read is trimmed to its CDR3 DNA, 48 bases read in frame from base 1. The source material was blood, either unsorted or a sorted T cell fraction (not recorded which). The TCR sequence derives from a male donor with ankylosing spondylitis or in good health (not recorded which). The sequence links TRBV3-1 to TRBJ1-1, with no confident D gene call. CDR3 loop: CASSQDFGNWNTEAFF. The nucleotide sequence is TGTGCCAGCAGCCAAGATTTCGGAAATTGGAACACTGAAGCTTTCTTT.